Following are 10 T cell receptor beta chains from one sample sequenced in a study of OX40 agonist ivuxolimab in advanced cancers. Assay used: immunoSEQ multiplex PCR; TCRdb lists only in-frame clones, some missing. The sample holds tens of thousands of clones, about 79% seen once. Specimen: CD4+ or CD8+ T cells sorted from blood, collected in a trial of the OX40 agonist ivuxolimab. The receptors were sampled from an adult with an advanced solid tumor such as melanoma, head and neck, liver or kidney cancer.

The chain carries TRBV7-8 and TRBJ2-1, with TRBD2 matching over 7 bases. The CDR3 spans 17 residues. CDR1 is SGHVS and CDR2 is FQNEAQ in the germline V gene. With 3 bases clipped from V and 0 bases from J, the junction kept 8 bases outside the gene matches. CDR3 sequence reads: CASSFPGGGSSYNEQFF. CDR3 DNA: TGTGCCAGCAGCTTCCCGGGGGGTGGGAGCTCCTACAATGAGCAGTTCTTC.

CDR3 bases: TGTGCCAGCAGCTTGGAACCCGGCGGGGGGGCCGGGGAGACCCAGTACTTC. Translated: CASSLEPGGGAGETQYF. This chain joins TRBV5-4 and TRBJ2-5, with 9 bases lining up with TRBD2. V lost 0 bases to trimming and J lost 5 bases; unmatched junction nucleotides: 11. Germline CDR1 is SGHNT and CDR2 is YYREEE (reference sequence). The CDR3 spans 17 residues. Full variable domain (outside the CDR3, taken from reference TRBV5-4 and TRBJ2-5): ETGVTQSPTHLIKTRGQQVTLRCSSQSGHNTVSWYQQALGQGPQFIFQYYREEENGRGNFPPRFSGLQFPNYSSELNVNALELDDSALYLCASSLEPGGGAGETQYFGPGTRLLVL.

In the case of this clone: Since no conserved phenylalanine or tryptophan closes the CDR3, a read error is the likely cause. The rearrangement links TRBV2 to TRBJ2-2; 8 bases map to TRBD1. Germline V gives CDR1 SNHLY, CDR2 FYNNEI. There are 15 residues in the CDR3. V shed 1 base and J 5 bases; nucleotides not matched to a gene: 3. CDR3 in DNA: TGTGCCAGCAGTGAAGTGGACAGGGATACCGGGGAGCTGTTTTCT. As protein: CASSEVDRDTGELFS.

The chain uses TRBV6-1 and TRBJ1-6, with a tentative D call TRBD1 (5 bases). Germline-derived CDR1 and CDR2 are MNHNS and SASEGT. The CDR3 contains 14 residues. V was cut by 6 bases and J by 7 bases, with 13 bases left in between. The CDR3 coding sequence is TGTGCCAGCAGGGAGGTAGGGGACAATTCACCCCTCCACTTT. Translating it yields CASREVGDNSPLHF.

In its sample, this clone was seen a few times. The chain recombines TRBV2 with TRBJ2-6; D uncertain. V gave up 5 bases and J gave up 1 base, with 9 bases separating them. The CDR3 loop spans 15 amino acids. The germline V gene encodes CDR1 SNHLY and CDR2 FYNNEI. Here the CDR3 reads CASSSTRSGANVLTF. The CDR3 nucleotides are TGTGCCAGCAGTTCAACCCGATCTGGGGCCAACGTCCTGACTTTC.

This chain links TRBV2 with TRBJ2-7, with D tentatively TRBD2 (6 bases). This CDR3 is built from 14 residues. Germline assignment: CDR1 SNHLY and CDR2 FYNNEI. Between the trimmed V and J ends, which lost 2 bases and 2 bases, there was a span of 10 bases. In DNA form, the CDR3 reads TGTGCCAGCAGTGAACCCGCGGGACCCTACGAGCAGTACTTC. It codes for CASSEPAGPYEQYF.

The chain carries TRBV6-5 and TRBJ1-1, with D possibly matching TRBD1 (5 bases). This CDR3 is built from 12 residues. Germline V gene data show CDR1 as MNHEY and CDR2 as SVGAGI. V dropped 7 bases and J dropped 1 base, with 7 bases sitting between them. CDR3 coding DNA: TGTGCCAGCACAGGGAGGAACACTGAAGCTTTCTTT. This codes for CASTGRNTEAFF.

The chain combines TRBV11-2 with TRBJ1-1, with D unclear. This CDR3 is built from 16 residues. Trimming shortened V by 0 bases and J by 4 bases, and 15 bases separated the two germline ends. Germline V gene lookup returns CDR1 SGHAT and CDR2 FQNNGV. The CDR3 bases are TGTGCCAGCAGCTTAGATCTTGGGCCCTGGGGCACTGAAGCTTTCTTT. Protein: CASSLDLGPWGTEAFF.

This rearrangement joins TRBV6-1 to TRBJ2-4, with TRBD1 matching 7 bases. Germline V gene lookup returns CDR1 MNHNS and CDR2 SASEGT. The CDR3 extends over 13 amino acids. V lost 6 bases and J lost 7; bases outside the gene matches: 6. The CDR3 bases are TGTGCCAGCAGCCCCGACAGGGTTAACATTCAGTACTTC. The encoded protein is CASSPDRVNIQYF.

V and J are TRBV7-3 and TRBJ2-7, with a weak D call TRBD1 (5 bases). This CDR3 comprises 13 residues. Per the germline V gene, CDR1 is SGHTA and CDR2 is FQGTGA. The V end lost 10 bases, the J end lost 2 bases, and 15 bases lay between the germline ends. This CDR3 is CANHAREAYEQYF. DNA for the CDR3: TGTGCCAATCATGCCAGGGAAGCCTACGAGCAGTACTTC.